This T cell receptor (beta chain) was documented in a study of T cell repertoires in cytomegalovirus infection. This CDR3 region has 11 residues. Between the trimmed V and J ends, which lost 6 bases and 4 bases, there was a span of 7 bases. This clonotype occurred many times. Using its own MiXCR run on the reads, TCRdb lists one record per CDR3 protein. The sample yields about 240,000 distinct CDR3 sequences, around 12% seen once. The receptor's source is a human donor in good health (CMV status not recorded). Some clones in this sample may be carry-over from other donors' samples. The rearrangement links TRBV12-3 or TRBV12-4 to TRBJ2-7; D is perhaps TRBD1 (5 bases). Material: PBMCs. The CDR3 loop is CASRTAYEQYF. The CDR3 nucleotides read TGTGCCAGCAGGACAGCATACGAGCAGTACTTC.